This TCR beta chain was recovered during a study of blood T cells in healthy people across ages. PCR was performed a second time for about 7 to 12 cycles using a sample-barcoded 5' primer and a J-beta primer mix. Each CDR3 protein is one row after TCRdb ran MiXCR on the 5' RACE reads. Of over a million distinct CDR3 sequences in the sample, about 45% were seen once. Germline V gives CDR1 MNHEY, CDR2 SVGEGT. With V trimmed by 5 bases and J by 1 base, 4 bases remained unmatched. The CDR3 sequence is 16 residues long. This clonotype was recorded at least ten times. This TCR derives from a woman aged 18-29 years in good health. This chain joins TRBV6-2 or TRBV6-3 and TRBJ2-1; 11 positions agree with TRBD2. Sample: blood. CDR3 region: CASSTRLAGSYNEQFF. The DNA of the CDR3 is TGTGCCAGCAGTACCCGACTAGCGGGATCCTACAATGAGCAGTTCTTC.